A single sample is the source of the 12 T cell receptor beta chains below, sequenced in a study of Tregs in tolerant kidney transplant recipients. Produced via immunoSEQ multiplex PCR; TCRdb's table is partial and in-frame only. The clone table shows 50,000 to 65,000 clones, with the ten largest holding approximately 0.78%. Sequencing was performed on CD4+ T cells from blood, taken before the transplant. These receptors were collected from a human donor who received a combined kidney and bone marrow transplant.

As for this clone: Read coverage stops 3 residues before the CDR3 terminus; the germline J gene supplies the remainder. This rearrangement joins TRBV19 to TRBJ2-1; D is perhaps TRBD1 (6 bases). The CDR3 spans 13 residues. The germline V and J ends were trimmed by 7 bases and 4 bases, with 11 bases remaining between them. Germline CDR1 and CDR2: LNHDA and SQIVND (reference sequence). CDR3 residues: CASTLTGYNEQFF. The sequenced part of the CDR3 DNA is TGTGCCAGTACCCTGACAGGTTACAATGAG. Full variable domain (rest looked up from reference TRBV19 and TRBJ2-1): DGGITQSPKYLFRKEGQNVTLSCEQNLNHDAMYWYRQDPGQGLRLIYYSQIVNDFQKGDIAEGYSVSREKKESFPLTVTSAQKNPTAFYLCASTLTGYNEQFFGPGTRLTVL.

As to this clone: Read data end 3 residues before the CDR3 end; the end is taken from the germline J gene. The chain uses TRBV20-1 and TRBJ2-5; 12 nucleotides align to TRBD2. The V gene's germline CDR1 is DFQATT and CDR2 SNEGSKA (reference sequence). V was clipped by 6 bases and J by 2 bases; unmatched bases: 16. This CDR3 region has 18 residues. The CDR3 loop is CSAWTPFTSGRIQETQYF. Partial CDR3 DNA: TGCAGTGCCTGGACCCCCTTCACTAGCGGGAGGATTCAAGAGACC.

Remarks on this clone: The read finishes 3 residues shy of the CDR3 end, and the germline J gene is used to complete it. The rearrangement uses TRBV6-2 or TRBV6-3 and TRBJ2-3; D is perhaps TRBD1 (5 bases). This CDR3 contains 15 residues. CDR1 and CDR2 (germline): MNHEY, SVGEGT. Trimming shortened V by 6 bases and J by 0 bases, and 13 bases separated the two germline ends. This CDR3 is CASRHRRYSTDTQYF. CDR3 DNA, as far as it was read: TGTGCCAGCAGACACAGGCGGTATAGCACAGATACG.

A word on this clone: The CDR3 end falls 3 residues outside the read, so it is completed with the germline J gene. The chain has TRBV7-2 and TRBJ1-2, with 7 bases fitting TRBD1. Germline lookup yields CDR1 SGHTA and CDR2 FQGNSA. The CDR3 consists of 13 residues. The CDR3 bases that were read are TGTGCCAGCAGCGCCAATACAGGGGTCGGC. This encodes CASSANTGVG. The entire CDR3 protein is CASSANTGVGYTF. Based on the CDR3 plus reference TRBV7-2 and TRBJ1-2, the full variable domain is GAGVSQSPSNKVTEKGKDVELRCDPISGHTALYWYRQSLGQGLEFLIYFQGNSAPDKSGLPSDRFSAERTGGSVSTLTIQRTQQEDSAVYLCASSANTGVGYTFGSGTRLTVV.

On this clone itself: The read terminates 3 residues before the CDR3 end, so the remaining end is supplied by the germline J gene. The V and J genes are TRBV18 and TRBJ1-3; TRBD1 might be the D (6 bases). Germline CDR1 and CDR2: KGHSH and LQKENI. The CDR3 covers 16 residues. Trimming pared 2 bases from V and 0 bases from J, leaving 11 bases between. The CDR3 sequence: CASSPGTPSSGNTIYF. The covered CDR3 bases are TGTGCCAGCTCACCAGGGACACCTAGCTCTGGAAACACC. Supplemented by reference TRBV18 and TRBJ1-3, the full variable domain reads NAGVMQNPRHLVRRRGQEARLRCSPMKGHSHVYWYRQLPEEGLKFMVYLQKENIIDESGMPKERFSAEFPKEGPSILRIQQVVRGDSAAYFCASSPGTPSSGNTIYFGEGSWLTVV.

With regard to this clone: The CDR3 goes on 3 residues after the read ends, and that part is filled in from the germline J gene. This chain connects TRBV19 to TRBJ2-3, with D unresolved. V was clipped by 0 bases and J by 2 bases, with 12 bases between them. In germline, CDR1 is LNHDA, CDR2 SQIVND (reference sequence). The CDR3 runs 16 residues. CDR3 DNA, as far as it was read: TGTGCCAGTAGTATAGAGGGCCGTGTTCCCACAGATACG. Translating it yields CASSIEGRVPTDT. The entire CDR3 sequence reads CASSIEGRVPTDTQYF.

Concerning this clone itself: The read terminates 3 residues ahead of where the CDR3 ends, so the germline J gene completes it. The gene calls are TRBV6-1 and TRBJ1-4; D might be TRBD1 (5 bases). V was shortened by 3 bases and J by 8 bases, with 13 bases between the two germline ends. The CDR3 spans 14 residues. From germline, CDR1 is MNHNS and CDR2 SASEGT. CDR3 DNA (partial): TGTGCCAGCAGTGACGGGGGGGTGGGGGAAAAA. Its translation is CASSDGGVGEK. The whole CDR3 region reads CASSDGGVGEKLFF.

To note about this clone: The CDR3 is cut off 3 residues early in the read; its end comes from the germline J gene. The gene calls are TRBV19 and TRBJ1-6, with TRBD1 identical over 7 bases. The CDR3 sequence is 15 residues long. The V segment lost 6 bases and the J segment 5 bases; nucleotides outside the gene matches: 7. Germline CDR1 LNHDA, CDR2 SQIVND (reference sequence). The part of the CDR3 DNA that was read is TGTGCCAGTAGGCCGCACAGGGGAAATAATTCACCC. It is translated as CASRPHRGNNSP. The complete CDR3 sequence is CASRPHRGNNSPLHF.

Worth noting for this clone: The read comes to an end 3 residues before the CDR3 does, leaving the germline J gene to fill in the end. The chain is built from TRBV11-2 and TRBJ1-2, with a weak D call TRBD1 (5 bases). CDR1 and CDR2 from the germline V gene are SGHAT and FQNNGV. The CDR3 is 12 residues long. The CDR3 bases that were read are TGTGCCAGCAGCTTAGATCGGGGGGGC. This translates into CASSLDRGG. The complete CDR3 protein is CASSLDRGGYTF.

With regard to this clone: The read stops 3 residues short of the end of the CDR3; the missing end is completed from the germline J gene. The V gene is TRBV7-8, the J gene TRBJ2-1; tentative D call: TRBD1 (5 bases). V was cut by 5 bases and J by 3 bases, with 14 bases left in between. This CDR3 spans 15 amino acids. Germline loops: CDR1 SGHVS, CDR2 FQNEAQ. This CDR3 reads CASSIGHYLYNEQFF. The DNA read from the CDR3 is TGTGCCAGCAGCATCGGACACTACCTCTACAATGAG.

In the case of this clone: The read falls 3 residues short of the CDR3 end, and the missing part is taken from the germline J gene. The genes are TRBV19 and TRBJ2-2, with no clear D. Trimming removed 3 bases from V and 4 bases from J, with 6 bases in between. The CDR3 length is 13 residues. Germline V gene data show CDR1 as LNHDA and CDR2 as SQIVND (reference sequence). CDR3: CASSITITGELFF. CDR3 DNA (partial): TGTGCCAGTAGTATTACTATCACCGGGGAG.

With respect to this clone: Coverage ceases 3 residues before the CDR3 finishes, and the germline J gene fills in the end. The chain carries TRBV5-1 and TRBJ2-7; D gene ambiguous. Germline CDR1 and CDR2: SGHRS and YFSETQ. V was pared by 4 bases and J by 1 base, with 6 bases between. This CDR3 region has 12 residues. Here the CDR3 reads CASSPNSYEQYF. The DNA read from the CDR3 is TGCGCCAGCAGCCCAAATTCCTACGAG.